The 11 T cell receptor beta chains in this list originate from one sample, sequenced in a study of T cells in Graves' hyperthyroidism and ophthalmopathy. Researchers took RNA transcripts and amplified the TCR beta CDR3 regions from them. The TCR CDR3 first-round RT-PCR relied on the HTBI primer set. TCRdb recomputed calls from the multiplex PCR reads with MiXCR, one row per CDR3 protein. Among around 520,000 distinct CDR3 sequences listed, around 15% were seen once. The sequenced sample was blood. These receptors were obtained from a woman aged 40 to 50 with Graves' hyperthyroidism.

This clonotype was recorded at least ten times. The J gene is TRBJ2-7, the V gene TRBV13; 13 positions match TRBD2. With 5 bases clipped from V and 4 bases from J, the junction kept 5 bases outside the gene matches. There are 15 residues in the CDR3. Germline lookup yields CDR1 PRHDT and CDR2 FYEKMQ (reference sequence). Written as DNA, the CDR3 is TGTGCCAGCAGCCTCGGGACTAGCGGGATTTACGAGCAGTACTTC. This sequence encodes CASSLGTSGIYEQYF.

This sequence joins TRBV29-1 and TRBJ1-1; TRBD1 matches at 10 bases. Germline CDR1 reads SQVTM; CDR2 reads ANQGSEA. This CDR3 comprises 16 residues. Trimming took 4 bases from V and 4 from J; bases not matched to a gene: 12. The CDR3 is CSVALGQGNYGTEAFF. Written as DNA, the CDR3 is TGCAGCGTTGCGTTGGGACAGGGGAATTATGGCACTGAAGCTTTCTTT. Full variable domain (remainder filled in from reference TRBV29-1 and TRBJ1-1): SAVISQKPSRDICQRGTSLTIQCQVDSQVTMMFWYRQQPGQSLTLIATANQGSEATYESGFVIDKFPISRPNLTFSTLTVSNMSPEDSSIYLCSVALGQGNYGTEAFFGQGTRLTVV.

The rearrangement links TRBV6-2 or TRBV6-3 to TRBJ1-2, with 7 bases aligning to TRBD1. V lost 11 bases and J lost 6; bases outside the gene matches: 3. CDR3 size: 10 residues. In germline, CDR1 is MNHEY, CDR2 SVGEGT. The CDR3 nucleotides are TGTGCCGTCGGGACAGATGGCTACACCTTC. Translated, it gives CAVGTDGYTF.

There are many counts of this clonotype. V usage is TRBV6-1 and J usage is TRBJ1-5; a possible D gene is TRBD1 (6 bases). The CDR3 runs 14 residues. CDR1 is MNHNS and CDR2 is SASEGT in the germline V gene. Trimming cost V 6 bases and J 2 bases, with 11 bases left between them. As DNA, the CDR3 is TGTGCCAGCAGCTACAGGGAGGGCAATCAGCCCCAGCATTTT. Its protein product is CASSYREGNQPQHF.

This chain uses TRBV28 with TRBJ2-2; TRBD1 agrees at 8 bases. V dropped 6 bases and J dropped 6; count of bases not matched to a gene: 12. There are 16 residues in the CDR3. Germline CDR1 reads MDHEN; CDR2 reads SYDVKM. The CDR3 is CASRESWQGAAGELFF. CDR3 sequence (DNA): TGTGCCAGCAGAGAATCATGGCAGGGGGCGGCCGGGGAGCTGTTTTTT.

With respect to this clonotype: Being one base from a much bigger clone, this may be a read error. This chain's CDR3 is CASSIPTEPFF. The CDR3 DNA reads as TGTGCCAGCAGTATTCCCACTGAACCTTTCTTT. This chain connects TRBV28 to TRBJ1-1; D is unclear. The CDR3 runs to 11 residues. Germline CDR1 reads MDHEN; CDR2 reads SYDVKM.

This clonotype was observed at least ten times. This chain uses TRBV3-1 with TRBJ2-7, with D perhaps matching TRBD2 (6 bases). V gave up 3 bases and J gave up 3 bases, with 12 bases separating them. Germline V gene data show CDR1 as LGHDT and CDR2 as YNNKEL (reference sequence). The CDR3 contains 14 residues. CDR3 sequence (DNA): TGTGCCAGCAGCCAGGCGGGATCCCACTACGAGCAGTACTTC. This codes for CASSQAGSHYEQYF.

The chain has TRBV27 and TRBJ2-7; TRBD1 is a possible D gene (5 bases). Looked up from germline, CDR1 is MNHEY and CDR2 is SMNVEV (reference sequence). The CDR3 has 14 residues. Between the trimmed V and J ends, which lost 4 bases and 7 bases, there was a span of 17 bases. Written as DNA, the CDR3 is TGTGCCAGCAGTTCGGACACGAGAACTGGGGAGCAGTACTTC. Its protein product is CASSSDTRTGEQYF.

This clonotype was detected ten times or more. This rearrangement joins TRBV20-1 to TRBJ1-5; maybe TRBD1 (5 bases). Trimming removed 0 bases from V and 5 bases from J, with 11 bases in between. CDR1 DFQATT and CDR2 SNEGSKA come from the germline V gene (reference sequence). The length of the CDR3 is 14 residues. The CDR3 here is CSARDLRGDQPQHF. In DNA, the CDR3 is TGCAGTGCTAGAGATTTAAGGGGAGATCAGCCCCAGCATTTT.

This clonotype was counted at least ten times. This chain joins TRBV27 and TRBJ2-3; D perhaps matches TRBD2 (6 bases). Trimming stripped 5 bases from V and 6 bases from J, with 12 bases between. Germline V gene lookup returns CDR1 MNHEY and CDR2 SMNVEV (reference sequence). This CDR3 has 13 residues. CDR3 sequence reads: CASSQLAPDTQYF. The CDR3 DNA reads as TGTGCCAGCAGTCAACTAGCTCCCGATACGCAGTATTTT.

This sequence joins TRBV5-8 and TRBJ2-6, with a possible D match to TRBD1 (6 bases). Per the germline V gene, CDR1 is SGHTS and CDR2 is YDEGEE. Deletions cut 6 bases from V and 0 bases from J, with 19 bases between. The CDR3 loop spans 18 amino acids. The DNA of the CDR3 is TGTGCCAGCAACCTCAGGGGACCGCCAACCTCTGGGGCCAACGTCCTGACTTTC. The encoded protein is CASNLRGPPTSGANVLTF.